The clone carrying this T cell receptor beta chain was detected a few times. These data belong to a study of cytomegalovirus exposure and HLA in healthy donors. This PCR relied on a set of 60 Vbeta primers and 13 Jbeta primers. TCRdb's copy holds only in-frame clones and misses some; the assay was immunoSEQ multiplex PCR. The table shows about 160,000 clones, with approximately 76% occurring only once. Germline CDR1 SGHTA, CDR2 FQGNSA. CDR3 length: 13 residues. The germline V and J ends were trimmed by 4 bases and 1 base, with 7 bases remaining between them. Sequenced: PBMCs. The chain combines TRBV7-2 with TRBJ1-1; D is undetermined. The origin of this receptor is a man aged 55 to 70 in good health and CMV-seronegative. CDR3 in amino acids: CASSSGGNTEAFF. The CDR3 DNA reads TGTGCCAGCAGCTCGGGAGGGAACACTGAAGCTTTCTTT.